This T cell receptor beta chain comes out of a study of CD8 T cells in Susac syndrome. Roughly 0.45 to 1 ug RNA was reverse transcribed with random hexamers. One entry per CDR3 protein, called by TCRdb with MiXCR from the immunoSEQ multiplex PCR reads. The sample records 150,000 to 200,000 distinct CDR3 sequences, 75% to 95% being singletons. The CDR3 is 14 amino acids. CDR1 is SGDLS, CDR2 YYNGEE, per germline. Trimming took off 4 bases at V and 4 bases at J, with 14 bases between the two ends. V gene TRBV9 combines with J gene TRBJ1-1; D possibly corresponds to TRBD1 (5 bases). Material: CD4+ T cells from PBMCs. The clonotype was recovered from a human donor with Susac syndrome. The CDR3 reads CASSRGGKGTEAFF. The CDR3 DNA reads as TGTGCCAGCAGCAGGGGTGGTAAGGGCACTGAAGCTTTCTTT. Full variable domain (rest looked up from reference TRBV9 and TRBJ1-1): DSGVTQTPKHLITATGQRVTLRCSPRSGDLSVYWYQQSLDQGLQFLIQYYNGEERAKGNILERFSAQQFPDLHSELNLSSLELGDSALYFCASSRGGKGTEAFFGQGTRLTVV.